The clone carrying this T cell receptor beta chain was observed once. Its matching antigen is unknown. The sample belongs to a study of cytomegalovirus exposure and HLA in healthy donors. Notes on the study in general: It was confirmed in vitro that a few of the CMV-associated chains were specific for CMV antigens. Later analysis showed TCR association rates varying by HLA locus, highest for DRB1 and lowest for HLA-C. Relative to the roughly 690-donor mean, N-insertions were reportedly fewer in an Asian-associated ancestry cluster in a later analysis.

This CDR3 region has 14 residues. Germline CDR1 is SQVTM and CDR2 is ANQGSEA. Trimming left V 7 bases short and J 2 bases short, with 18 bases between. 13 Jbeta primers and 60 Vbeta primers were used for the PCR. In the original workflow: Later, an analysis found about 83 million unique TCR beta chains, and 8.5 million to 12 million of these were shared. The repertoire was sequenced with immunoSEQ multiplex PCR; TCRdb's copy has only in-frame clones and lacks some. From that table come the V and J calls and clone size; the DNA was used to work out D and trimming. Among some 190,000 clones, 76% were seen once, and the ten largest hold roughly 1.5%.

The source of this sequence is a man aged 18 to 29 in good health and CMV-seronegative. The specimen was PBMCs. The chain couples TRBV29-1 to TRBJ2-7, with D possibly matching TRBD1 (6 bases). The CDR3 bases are TGCAGCGGTGGTGGGGCAGGGGCCCCCTACGAGCAGTACTTC. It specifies CSGGGAGAPYEQYF.